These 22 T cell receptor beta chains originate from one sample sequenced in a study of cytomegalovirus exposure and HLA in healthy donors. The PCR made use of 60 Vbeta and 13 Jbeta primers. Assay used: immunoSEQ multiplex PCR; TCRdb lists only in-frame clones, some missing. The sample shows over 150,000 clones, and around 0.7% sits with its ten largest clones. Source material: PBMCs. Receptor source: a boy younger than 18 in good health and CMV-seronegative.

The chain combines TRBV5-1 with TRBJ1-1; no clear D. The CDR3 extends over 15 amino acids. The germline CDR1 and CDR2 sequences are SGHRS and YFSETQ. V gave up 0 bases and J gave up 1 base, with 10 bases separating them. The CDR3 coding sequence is TGCGCCAGCAGCTTGGCAGTCGCGGAGAACACTGAAGCTTTCTTT. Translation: CASSLAVAENTEAFF.

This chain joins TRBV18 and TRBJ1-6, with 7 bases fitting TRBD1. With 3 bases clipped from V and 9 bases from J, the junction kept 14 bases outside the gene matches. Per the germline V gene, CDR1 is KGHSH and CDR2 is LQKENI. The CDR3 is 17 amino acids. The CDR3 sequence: CASSPPDRPQRGSPLHF. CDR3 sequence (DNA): TGTGCCAGCTCACCCCCGGACAGGCCACAAAGGGGTTCACCCCTCCACTTT.

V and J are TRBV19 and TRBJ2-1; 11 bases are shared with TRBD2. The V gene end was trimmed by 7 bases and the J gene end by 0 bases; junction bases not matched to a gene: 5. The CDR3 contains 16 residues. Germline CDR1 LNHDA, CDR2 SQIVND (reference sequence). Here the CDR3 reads CASNPSGGSSYNEQFF. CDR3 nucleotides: TGTGCCAGTAATCCTAGCGGGGGGAGCTCCTACAATGAGCAGTTCTTC.

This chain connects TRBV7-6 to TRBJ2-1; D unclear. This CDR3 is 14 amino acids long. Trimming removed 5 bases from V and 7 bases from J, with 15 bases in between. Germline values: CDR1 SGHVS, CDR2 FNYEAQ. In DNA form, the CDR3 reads TGTGCCAGCAGCCCCTACTCGACAACTAATGAGCAGTTCTTC. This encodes CASSPYSTTNEQFF.

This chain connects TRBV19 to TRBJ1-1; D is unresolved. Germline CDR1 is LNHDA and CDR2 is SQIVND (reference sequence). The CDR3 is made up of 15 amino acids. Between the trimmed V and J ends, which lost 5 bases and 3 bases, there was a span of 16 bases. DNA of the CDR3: TGTGCCAGTAGTTTTTCGAGCGAATTGTACACTGAAGCTTTCTTT. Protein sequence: CASSFSSELYTEAFF.

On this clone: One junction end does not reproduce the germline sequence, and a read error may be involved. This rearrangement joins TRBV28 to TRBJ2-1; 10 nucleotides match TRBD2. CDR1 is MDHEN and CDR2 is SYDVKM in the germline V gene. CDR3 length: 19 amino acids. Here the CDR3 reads CASSLWELAGTLSYNEQFF. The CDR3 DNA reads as TGTGCCAGCAGTTTATGGGAACTAGCGGGGACCCTCTCCTACAATGAGCAATTCTTC.

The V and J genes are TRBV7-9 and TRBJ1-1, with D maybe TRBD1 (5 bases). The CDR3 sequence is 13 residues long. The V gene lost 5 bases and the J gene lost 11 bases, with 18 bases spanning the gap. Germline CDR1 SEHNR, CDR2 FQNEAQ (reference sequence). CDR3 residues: CASSALEGGTAFF. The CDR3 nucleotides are TGTGCCAGCAGCGCCCTGGAGGGTGGGACGGCTTTCTTT.

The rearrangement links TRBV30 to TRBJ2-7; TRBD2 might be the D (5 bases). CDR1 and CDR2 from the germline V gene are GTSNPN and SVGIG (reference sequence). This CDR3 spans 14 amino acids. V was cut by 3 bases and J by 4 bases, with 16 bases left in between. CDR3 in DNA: TGTGCCTGGAGCCCCACTAGGTTTCCTTACGAGCAGTACTTC. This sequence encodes CAWSPTRFPYEQYF.

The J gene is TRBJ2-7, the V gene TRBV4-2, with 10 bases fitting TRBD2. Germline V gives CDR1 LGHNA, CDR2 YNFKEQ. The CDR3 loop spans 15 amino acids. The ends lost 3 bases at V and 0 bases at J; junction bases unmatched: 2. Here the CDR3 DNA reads TGTGCCAGCAGCCACGGGACTAGCGTCTCCTACGAGCAGTACTTC. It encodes CASSHGTSVSYEQYF.

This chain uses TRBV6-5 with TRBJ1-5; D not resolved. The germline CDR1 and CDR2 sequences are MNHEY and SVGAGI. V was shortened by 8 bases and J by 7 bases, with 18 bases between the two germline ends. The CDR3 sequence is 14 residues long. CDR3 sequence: CASSLTAERQPQHF. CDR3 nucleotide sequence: TGTGCCAGCTCTCTAACGGCGGAACGGCAGCCCCAGCATTTT.

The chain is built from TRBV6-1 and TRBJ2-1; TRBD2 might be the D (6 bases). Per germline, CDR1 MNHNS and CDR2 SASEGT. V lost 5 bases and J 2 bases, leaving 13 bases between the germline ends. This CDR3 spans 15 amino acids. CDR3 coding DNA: TGTGCCAGCAGTCTCGACCGGGGGACCTACAATGAGCAGTTCTTC. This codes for CASSLDRGTYNEQFF.

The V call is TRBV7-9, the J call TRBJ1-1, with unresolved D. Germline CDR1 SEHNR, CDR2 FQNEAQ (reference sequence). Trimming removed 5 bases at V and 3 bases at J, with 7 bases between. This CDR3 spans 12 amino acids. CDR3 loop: CASSPLDTEAFF. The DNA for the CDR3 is TGTGCCAGCAGCCCCCTTGACACTGAAGCTTTCTTT.

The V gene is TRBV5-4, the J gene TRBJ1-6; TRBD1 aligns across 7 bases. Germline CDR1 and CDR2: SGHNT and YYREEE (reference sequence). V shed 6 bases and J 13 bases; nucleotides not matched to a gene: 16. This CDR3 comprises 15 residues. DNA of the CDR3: TGTGCCAGCAAAACAGGGGAACTCCCTTTATCCCCCCTCCACTTT. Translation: CASKTGELPLSPLHF. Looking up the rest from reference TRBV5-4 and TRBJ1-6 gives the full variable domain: ETGVTQSPTHLIKTRGQQVTLRCSSQSGHNTVSWYQQALGQGPQFIFQYYREEENGRGNFPPRFSGLQFPNYSSELNVNALELDDSALYLCASKTGELPLSPLHFGNGTRLTVT.

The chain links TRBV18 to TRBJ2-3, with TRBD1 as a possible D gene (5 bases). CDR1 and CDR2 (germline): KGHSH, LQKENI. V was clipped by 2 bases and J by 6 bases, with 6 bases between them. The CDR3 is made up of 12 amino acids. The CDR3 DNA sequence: TGTGCCAGCTCACCAGGGGCGGATACGCAGTATTTT. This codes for CASSPGADTQYF. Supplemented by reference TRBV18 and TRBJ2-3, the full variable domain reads NAGVMQNPRHLVRRRGQEARLRCSPMKGHSHVYWYRQLPEEGLKFMVYLQKENIIDESGMPKERFSAEFPKEGPSILRIQQVVRGDSAAYFCASSPGADTQYFGPGTRLTVL.

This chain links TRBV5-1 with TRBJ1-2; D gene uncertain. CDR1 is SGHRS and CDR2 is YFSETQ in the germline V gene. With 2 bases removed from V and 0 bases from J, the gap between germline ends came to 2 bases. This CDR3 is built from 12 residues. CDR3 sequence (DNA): TGCGCCAGCAGCTTTACTAACTATGGCTACACCTTC. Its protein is CASSFTNYGYTF.

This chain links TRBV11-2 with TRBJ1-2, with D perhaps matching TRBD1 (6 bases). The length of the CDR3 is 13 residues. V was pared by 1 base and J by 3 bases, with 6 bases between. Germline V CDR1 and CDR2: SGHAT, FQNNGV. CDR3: CASSLAGDYGYTF. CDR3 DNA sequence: TGTGCCAGCAGCTTAGCAGGGGACTATGGCTACACCTTC. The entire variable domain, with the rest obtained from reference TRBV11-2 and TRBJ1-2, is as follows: EAGVAQSPRYKIIEKRQSVAFWCNPISGHATLYWYQQILGQGPKLLIQFQNNGVVDDSQLPKDRFSAERLKGVDSTLKIQPAKLEDSAVYLCASSLAGDYGYTFGSGTRLTVV.

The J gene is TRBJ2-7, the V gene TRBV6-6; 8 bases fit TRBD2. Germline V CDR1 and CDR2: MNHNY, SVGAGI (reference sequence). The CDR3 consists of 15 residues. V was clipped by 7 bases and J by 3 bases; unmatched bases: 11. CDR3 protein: CASTPSLAADYEQYF. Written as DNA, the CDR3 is TGTGCCAGCACCCCATCACTAGCGGCCGACTACGAGCAGTACTTC.

CDR3 sequence reads: CASKVSGGRNEQFF. In DNA, the CDR3 is TGTGCCAGTAAGGTTAGCGGGGGTAGGAATGAGCAGTTCTTC. This chain uses TRBV19 with TRBJ2-1; 9 bases are a match to TRBD2. V dropped 7 bases and J dropped 7; count of bases not matched to a gene: 8. The germline V gene encodes CDR1 LNHDA and CDR2 SQIVND (reference sequence). CDR3 length: 14 amino acids.

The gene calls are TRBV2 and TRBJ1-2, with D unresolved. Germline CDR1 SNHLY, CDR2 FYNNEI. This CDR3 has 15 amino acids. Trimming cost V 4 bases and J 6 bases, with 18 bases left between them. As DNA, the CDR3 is TGTGCCAGCAGTGGCCTGAACGAGGGTGGTAATGGCTACACCTTC. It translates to CASSGLNEGGNGYTF. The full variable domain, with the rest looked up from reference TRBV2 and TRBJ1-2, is EPEVTQTPSHQVTQMGQEVILRCVPISNHLYFYWYRQILGQKVEFLVSFYNNEISEKSEIFDDQFSVERPDGSNFTLKIRSTKLEDSAMYFCASSGLNEGGNGYTFGSGTRLTVV.

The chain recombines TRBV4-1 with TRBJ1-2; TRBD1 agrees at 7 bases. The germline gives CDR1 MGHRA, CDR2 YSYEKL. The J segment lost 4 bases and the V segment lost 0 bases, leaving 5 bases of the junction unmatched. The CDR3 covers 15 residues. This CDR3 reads CASSQETGEAYGYTF. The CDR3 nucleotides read TGCGCCAGCAGCCAAGAAACAGGGGAGGCCTATGGCTACACCTTC.

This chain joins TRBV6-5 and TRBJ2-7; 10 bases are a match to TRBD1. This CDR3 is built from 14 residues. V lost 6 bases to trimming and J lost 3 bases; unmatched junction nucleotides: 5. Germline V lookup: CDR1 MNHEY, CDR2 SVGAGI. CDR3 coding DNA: TGTGCCAGCAGAAACCGGGACAGGGGCTACGAGCAGTACTTC. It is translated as CASRNRDRGYEQYF.

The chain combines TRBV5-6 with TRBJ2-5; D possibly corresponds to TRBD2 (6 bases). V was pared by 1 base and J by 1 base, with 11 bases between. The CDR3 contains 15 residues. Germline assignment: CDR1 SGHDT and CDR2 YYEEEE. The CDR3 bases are TGTGCCAGCAGCTTGATTGGGACTCTCCAAGAGACCCAGTACTTC. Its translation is CASSLIGTLQETQYF.